This TCR beta chain originates from a study of shared T cell receptors in the human thymus (dated by TCRdb to about 2021). With regard to the full study: The study examined how the human thymus generates shared, self-reactive T-cell receptor alpha chains.

There are a few counts of this clone. Its antigen target is currently unknown. Per-base qualities were not stored, and no clone one base away is much larger. From its cysteine to its phenylalanine, the CDR3 spans 13 amino acids. The read is trimmed to its CDR3 DNA, 39 bases read in frame from base 1. The germline V gene yields ENHRY for CDR1 and SYGVKD for CDR2. Trimming costs V 4 bases and J 3 bases, and their ends lie 10 bases apart. Receptor libraries were prepared by the immunoSEQ multiplex PCR assay. TCRdb's version of the immuneACCESS table is confined to in-frame rearrangements and falls short of the full clone set. An unresolved V gene accounts for under half of the shortfall where checked; the remainder is of unknown origin. The sample table shows approximately 730,000 clones, and approximately 85% are seen once. The top ten clonotypes cover 0.0095% to 0.013% of the sample. The data were also submitted as part of a second study, on human thymus T cells. The second investigation adds: The donors were immunologically healthy infants in Finland who had open corrective cardiac surgery for congenital heart defects. Thymus tissue was collected as surgical resects that were removed during corrective cardiac surgery. Biased V and J gene segment usage appeared to be present in both thymic and peripheral blood repertoires. According to the related research, thymic TCR repertoires were highly overlapping among unrelated individuals. The study described the TCR alpha and beta repertoires in under ten infant thymus samples and four matching peripheral blood samples. Donor ages ranging from about 6 to 244 days were recorded, and more than 5 male and two female infants were included in the cohort. After being mechanically released from the tissue, thymocytes were kept at -70 degrees C in pellets of roughly 9.5-32 million cells. Genomic DNA was extracted from frozen cell pellets with a QIAsymphony instrument. TCRB and TCRAD loci were amplified from a standardized quantity of quality-controlled genomic DNA using the immunoSEQ multiplex PCR assay. Amplicons spanned the V(D)J region at a length sufficient to cover the CDR3 and identify V and J genes. Amplicon sequencing was performed on an Illumina platform through the commercial immunoSEQ service. Primer bias and sequencing errors were corrected as previously described, and TCRAD and TCRB definitions were based on the IMGT database. Repertoires were analysed with immunoSEQ Analyzer 3.0 and VDJTools, covering basic statistics, V/J segment usage, diversity estimates, rarefaction and pairwise overlap. Chao1, ChaoE, Efron-Thisted, Shannon and inverse Simpson indices were used to estimate diversity, which was also estimated on datasets down-sampled to the smallest sample. Repertoire overlap was determined by strict matching of CDR3 nucleotide sequence, V gene and J gene, and Jaccard-based multidimensional scaling clustering was applied. On average, roughly 890,000 unique TCRB clonotypes were obtained from thymus samples, compared with roughly 84,000 from blood samples.

The sequence joins TRBV10-3 to TRBJ2-7; the D segment cannot be called with confidence. This TCR was recovered from a girl less than two years old with a congenital heart defect. Donor details come from another sample of the same person, matched by shared clones. The specimen sequenced was thymocytes. The base sequence is TGTGCCATCAGTGGACTTCCCGTCTACGAGCAGTACTTC. It codes for CAISGLPVYEQYF.